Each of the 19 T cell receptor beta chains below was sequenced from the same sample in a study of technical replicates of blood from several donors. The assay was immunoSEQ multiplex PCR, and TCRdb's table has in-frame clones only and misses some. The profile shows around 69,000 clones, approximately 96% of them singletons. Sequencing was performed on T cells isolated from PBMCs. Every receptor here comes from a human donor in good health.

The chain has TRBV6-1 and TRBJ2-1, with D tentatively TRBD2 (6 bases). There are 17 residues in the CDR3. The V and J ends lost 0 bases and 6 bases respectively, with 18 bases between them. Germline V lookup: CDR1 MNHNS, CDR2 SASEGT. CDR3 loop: CASSEAHRFWGVNEQFF. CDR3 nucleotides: TGTGCCAGCAGTGAAGCTCACAGGTTCTGGGGGGTCAATGAGCAGTTCTTC.

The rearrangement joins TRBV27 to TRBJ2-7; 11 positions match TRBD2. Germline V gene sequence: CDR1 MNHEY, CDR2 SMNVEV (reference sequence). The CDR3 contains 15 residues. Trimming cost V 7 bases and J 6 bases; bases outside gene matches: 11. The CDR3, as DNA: TGTGCCAGCAACCCACTAGCGGGAGCCGTTCTCGAGCAGTACTTC. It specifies CASNPLAGAVLEQYF.

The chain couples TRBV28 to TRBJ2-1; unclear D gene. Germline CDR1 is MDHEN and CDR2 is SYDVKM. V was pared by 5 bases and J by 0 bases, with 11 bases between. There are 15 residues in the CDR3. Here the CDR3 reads CASSPPSGSYNEQFF. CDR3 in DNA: TGTGCCAGCAGTCCACCCTCGGGCTCCTACAATGAGCAGTTCTTC.

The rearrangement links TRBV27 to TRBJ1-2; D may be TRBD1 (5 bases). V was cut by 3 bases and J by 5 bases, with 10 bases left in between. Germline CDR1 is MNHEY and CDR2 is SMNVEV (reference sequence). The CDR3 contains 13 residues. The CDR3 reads CASSFDRGYGYTF. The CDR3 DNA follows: TGTGCCAGCAGTTTTGATAGGGGTTATGGCTACACCTTC.

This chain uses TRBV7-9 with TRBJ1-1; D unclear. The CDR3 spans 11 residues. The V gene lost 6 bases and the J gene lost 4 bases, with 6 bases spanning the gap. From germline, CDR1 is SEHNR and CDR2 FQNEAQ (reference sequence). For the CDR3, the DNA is TGTGCCAGCAGTCCCAGCACTGAAGCTTTCTTT. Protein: CASSPSTEAFF.

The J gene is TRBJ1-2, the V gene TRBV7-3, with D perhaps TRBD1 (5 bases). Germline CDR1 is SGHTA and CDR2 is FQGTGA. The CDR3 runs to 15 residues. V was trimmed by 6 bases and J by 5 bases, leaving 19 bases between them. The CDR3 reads CASSIVGGGSYGYTF. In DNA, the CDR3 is TGTGCCAGCAGTATCGTCGGGGGAGGGAGTTATGGCTACACCTTC.

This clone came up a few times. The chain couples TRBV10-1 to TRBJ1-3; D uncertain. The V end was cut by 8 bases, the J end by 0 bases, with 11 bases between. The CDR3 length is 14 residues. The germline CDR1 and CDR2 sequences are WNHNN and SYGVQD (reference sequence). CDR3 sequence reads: CASGPGFSGNTIYF. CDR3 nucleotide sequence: TGCGCCAGCGGCCCCGGGTTCTCTGGAAACACCATATATTTT.

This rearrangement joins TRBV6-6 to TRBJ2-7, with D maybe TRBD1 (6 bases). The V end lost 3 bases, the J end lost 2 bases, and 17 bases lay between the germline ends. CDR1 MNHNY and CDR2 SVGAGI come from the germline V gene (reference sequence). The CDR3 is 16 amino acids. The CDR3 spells CASSYSPGVITYEQYF. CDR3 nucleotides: TGTGCCAGCAGTTATTCCCCAGGGGTGATTACCTACGAGCAGTACTTC.

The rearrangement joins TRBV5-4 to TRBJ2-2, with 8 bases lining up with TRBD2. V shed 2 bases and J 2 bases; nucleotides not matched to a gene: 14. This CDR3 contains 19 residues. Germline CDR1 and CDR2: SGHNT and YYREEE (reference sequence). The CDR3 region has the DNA TGTGCCAGCAGCTTTTGGGGTATTAAGCGGGAGAAAAACACCGGGGAGCTGTTTTTT. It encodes CASSFWGIKREKNTGELFF.

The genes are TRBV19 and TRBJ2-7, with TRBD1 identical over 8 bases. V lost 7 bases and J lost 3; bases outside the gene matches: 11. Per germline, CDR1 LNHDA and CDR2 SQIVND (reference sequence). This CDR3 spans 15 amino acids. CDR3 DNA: TGTGCCAGTACCGCAGGACAGGGACCCCTCTACGAGCAGTACTTC. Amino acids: CASTAGQGPLYEQYF.

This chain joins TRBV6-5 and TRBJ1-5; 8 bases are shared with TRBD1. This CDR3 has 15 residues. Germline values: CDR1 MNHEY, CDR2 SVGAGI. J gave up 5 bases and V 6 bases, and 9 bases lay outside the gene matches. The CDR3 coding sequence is TGTGCCAGCAGAATCGACAGGGGAGAGGATCAGCCCCAGCATTTT. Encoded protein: CASRIDRGEDQPQHF.

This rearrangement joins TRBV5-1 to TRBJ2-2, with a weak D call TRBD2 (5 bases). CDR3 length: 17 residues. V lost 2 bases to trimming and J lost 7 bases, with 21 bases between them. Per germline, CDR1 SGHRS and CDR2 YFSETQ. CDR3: CASSFAGMDVSSGELFF. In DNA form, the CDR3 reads TGCGCCAGCAGCTTTGCCGGGATGGACGTTAGCAGCGGGGAGCTGTTTTTT.

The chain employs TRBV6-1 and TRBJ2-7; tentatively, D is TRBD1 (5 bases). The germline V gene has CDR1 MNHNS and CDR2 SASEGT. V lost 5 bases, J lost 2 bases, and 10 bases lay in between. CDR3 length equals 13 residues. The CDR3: CASSWTFAYEQYF. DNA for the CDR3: TGTGCCAGCAGTTGGACATTTGCCTACGAGCAGTACTTC.

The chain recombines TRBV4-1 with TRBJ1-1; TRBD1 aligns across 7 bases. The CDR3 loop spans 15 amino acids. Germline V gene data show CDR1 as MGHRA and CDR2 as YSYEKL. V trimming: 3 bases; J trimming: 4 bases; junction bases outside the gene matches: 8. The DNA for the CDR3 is TGCGCCAGCAGCCACAGACAGGGCGAAATCACTGAAGCTTTCTTT. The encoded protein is CASSHRQGEITEAFF.

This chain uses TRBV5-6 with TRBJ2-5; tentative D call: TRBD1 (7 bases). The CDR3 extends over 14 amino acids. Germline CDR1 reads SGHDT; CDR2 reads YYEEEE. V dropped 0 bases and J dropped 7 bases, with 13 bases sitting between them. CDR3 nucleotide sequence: TGTGCCAGCAGCTTGGGACTAGAGGGGGCGACCCAGTACTTC. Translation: CASSLGLEGATQYF.

CDR3 in DNA: TGTGCCAGCAGCTTACAGGGGAACACTGAAGCTTTCTTT. Translated, it gives CASSLQGNTEAFF. The chain combines TRBV7-9 with TRBJ1-1, with D possibly TRBD1 on 5 matching bases. The CDR3 is 13 residues long. Trimming shortened V by 2 bases and J by 1 base, and 5 bases separated the two germline ends. The germline V gene encodes CDR1 SEHNR and CDR2 FQNEAQ (reference sequence). The full variable domain, with the rest looked up from reference TRBV7-9 and TRBJ1-1, is DTGVSQNPRHKITKRGQNVTFRCDPISEHNRLYWYRQTLGQGPEFLTYFQNEAQLEKSRLLSDRFSAERPKGSFSTLEIQRTEQGDSAMYLCASSLQGNTEAFFGQGTRLTVV.

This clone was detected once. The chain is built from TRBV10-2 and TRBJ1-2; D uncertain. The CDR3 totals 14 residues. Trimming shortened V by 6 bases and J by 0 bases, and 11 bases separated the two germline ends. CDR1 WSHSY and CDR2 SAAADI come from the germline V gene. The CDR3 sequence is CASSVSSPNYGYTF. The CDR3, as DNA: TGCGCCAGCAGCGTCTCGTCCCCTAACTATGGCTACACCTTC.

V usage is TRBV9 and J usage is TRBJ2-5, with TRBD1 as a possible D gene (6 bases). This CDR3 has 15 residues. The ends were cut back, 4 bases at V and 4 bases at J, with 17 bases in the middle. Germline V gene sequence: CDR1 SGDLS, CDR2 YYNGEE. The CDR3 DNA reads TGTGCCAGCAGCCTACGACAGGCTGTCGTAGAGACCCAGTACTTC. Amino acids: CASSLRQAVVETQYF.

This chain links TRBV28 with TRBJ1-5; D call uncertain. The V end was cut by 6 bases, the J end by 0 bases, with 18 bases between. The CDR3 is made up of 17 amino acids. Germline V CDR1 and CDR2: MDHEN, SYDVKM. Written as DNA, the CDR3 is TGTGCCAGCAGCCCTGATTGGGGAGGGAATAGCAATCAGCCCCAGCATTTT. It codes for CASSPDWGGNSNQPQHF.